What follows describes a single T cell receptor beta chain. Antigen specificity is unknown. This sample is drawn from a study of cytomegalovirus exposure and HLA in healthy donors. Findings and limits, study-wide: A later analysis found most CMV-associated TCR beta chains apparently HLA-restricted.

The PCR had 60 Vbeta and 13 Jbeta primers. Method: immunoSEQ multiplex PCR; TCRdb's copy keeps in-frame clones and lacks some. The table records about 130,000 clones, around four fifths of them present only once. Sequencing was carried out using PBMCs. The clonotype comes from a woman in her thirties or forties in good health and CMV-seropositive.

CDR3 region: CASGFDRLGSKSSTDTQYF. CDR3 DNA sequence: TGTGCCAGCGGGTTCGACAGGCTTGGTTCCAAATCTAGCACAGATACGCAGTATTTT. This rearrangement joins TRBV7-2 to TRBJ2-3; D is perhaps TRBD1 (6 bases). CDR1 and CDR2 from the germline V gene are SGHTA and FQGNSA. Trimming took off 8 bases at V and 0 bases at J, with 27 bases between the two ends. The CDR3 extends over 19 amino acids.